Listed below are T cell receptor beta chains from one sample, sequenced in a study of TIL therapy for anti-PD-1-resistant metastatic lung cancer. Sequencing used immunoSEQ multiplex PCR; TCRdb keeps in-frame clones, though not all of them. The sample yields more than 20,000 clones, around 77% seen once. The sample in question was tumor tissue, obtained at baseline. These receptors originate from a person between 25 and 79 years old with non-small cell lung cancer. The CDR3 runs from the conserved cysteine through the conserved F or W. A D gene is named only where the DNA matches it firmly. Where a row states a size, it is once, few, many or the class of an expanded clone; other rows omit it.

TRBJ2-5 TRBV7-9 - - CASSFASGGQETQYF TGTGCCAGCAGCTTTGCATCTGGGGGCCAAGAGACCCAGTACTTC
TRBJ2-7 TRBV6-6 - - CASSYSIFAGYYEQYF TGTGCCAGCAGTTACTCGATCTTTGCTGGCTACTACGAGCAGTACTTC
TRBJ2-5 TRBV7-9 - - CASSFRDFSQETQYF TGTGCCAGCAGCTTCCGGGACTTCTCACAAGAGACCCAGTACTTC
TRBJ2-7 TRBV6-1 - TRBD1 CASSTPGTGNYEQYF TGTGCCAGCAGTACGCCCGGGACAGGGAACTACGAGCAGTACTTC
TRBJ2-5 TRBV11-2 - TRBD2 CASNHGGLAALETQYF TGTGCCAGCAACCATGGTGGACTAGCGGCGCTGGAGACCCAGTACTTC
TRBJ2-2 TRBV11-1 - - CASSLRGQGWTGELFF TGTGCCAGCAGCTTACGTGGGCAGGGATGGACCGGGGAGCTGTTTTTT
TRBJ1-2 TRBV5-1 few - CASSLTANYGYTF TGCGCCAGCAGCTTGACAGCTAACTATGGCTACACCTTC
TRBJ2-2 TRBV10-1 - - CASSGVWGELFF TGCGCCAGCAGTGGGGTCTGGGGGGAGCTGTTTTTT
TRBJ1-2 TRBV30 - TRBD1 CAWSDDRAGGYTF TGTGCCTGGAGTGACGACAGGGCCGGTGGCTACACCTTC
TRBJ1-5 TRBV19 few - CASTPIDRLDQPQHF TGTGCCAGTACCCCGATCGACCGCTTGGATCAGCCCCAGCATTTT
TRBJ2-1 TRBV30 - TRBD2 CAWSPAVGGTYNEQFF TGTGCCTGGAGTCCGGCGGTGGGGGGGACGTACAATGAGCAGTTCTTC
TRBJ2-1 TRBV19 - - CASTQGLGDNEQFF TGTGCCAGTACCCAGGGGTTAGGGGACAATGAGCAGTTCTTC
TRBJ2-7 TRBV4-1 - - CASSHLPGGGPGIEQYF TGCGCCAGCAGCCATCTCCCAGGGGGGGGCCCTGGTATCGAGCAGTACTTC
TRBJ1-6 TRBV7-2 - - CASSLVTGPNSPLHF TGTGCCAGCAGCTTAGTAACTGGACCTAATTCACCCCTCCACTTT